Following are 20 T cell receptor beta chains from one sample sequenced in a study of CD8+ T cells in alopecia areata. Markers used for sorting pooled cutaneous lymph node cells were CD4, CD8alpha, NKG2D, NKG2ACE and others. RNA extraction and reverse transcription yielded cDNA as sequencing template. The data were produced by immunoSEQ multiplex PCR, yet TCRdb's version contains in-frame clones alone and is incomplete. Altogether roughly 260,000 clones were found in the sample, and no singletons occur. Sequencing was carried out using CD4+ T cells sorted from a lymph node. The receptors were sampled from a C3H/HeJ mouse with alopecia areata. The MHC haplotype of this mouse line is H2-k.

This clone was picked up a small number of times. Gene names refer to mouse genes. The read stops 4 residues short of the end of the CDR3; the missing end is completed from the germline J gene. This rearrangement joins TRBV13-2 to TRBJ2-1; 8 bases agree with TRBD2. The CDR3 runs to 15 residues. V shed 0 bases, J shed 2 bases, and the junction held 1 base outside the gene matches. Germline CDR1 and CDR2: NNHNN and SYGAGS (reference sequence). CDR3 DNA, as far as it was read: TGTGCCAGCGGTGATGTTGGGGGGGACTATGCT. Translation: CASGDVGGDYA. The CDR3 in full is CASGDVGGDYAEQFF.

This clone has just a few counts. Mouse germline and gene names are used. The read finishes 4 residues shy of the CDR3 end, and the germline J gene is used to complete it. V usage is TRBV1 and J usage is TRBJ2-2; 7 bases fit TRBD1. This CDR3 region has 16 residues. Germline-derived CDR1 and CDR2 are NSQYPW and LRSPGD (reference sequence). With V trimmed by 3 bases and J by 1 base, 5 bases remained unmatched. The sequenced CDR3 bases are TGCACCTGCAGTGCGCAGGGACAGAAAAACACCGGG. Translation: CTCSAQGQKNTG. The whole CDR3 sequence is CTCSAQGQKNTGQLYF.

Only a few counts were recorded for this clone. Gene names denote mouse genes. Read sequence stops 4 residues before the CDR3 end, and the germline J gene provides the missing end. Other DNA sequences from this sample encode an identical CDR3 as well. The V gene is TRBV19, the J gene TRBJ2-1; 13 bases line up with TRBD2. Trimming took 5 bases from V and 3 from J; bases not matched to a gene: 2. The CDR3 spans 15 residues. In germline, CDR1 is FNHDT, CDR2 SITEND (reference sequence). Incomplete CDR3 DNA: TGTGCCAGCAGAGGGACTGGGGGGGTCTATGCT. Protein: CASRGTGGVYA. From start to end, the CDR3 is CASRGTGGVYAEQFF.

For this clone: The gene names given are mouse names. CDR3 DNA (partial): TGTGCCAGCGGTGATGCAGGAGGAAATAATTCGCCC. Its translation: CASGDAGGNNSP. Given in full, the CDR3 is CASGDAGGNNSPLYF. The chain carries TRBV13-2 and TRBJ1-6; D remains unclear. The observed sequence ends 3 residues before the CDR3 terminus, with the missing tail filled in from the germline J gene. TRBJ1-6 is flagged as an ORF with uncertain function. The CDR3 has 15 residues. The germline CDR1 and CDR2 sequences are NNHNN and SYGAGS (reference sequence). The germline V and J ends were trimmed by 0 bases and 5 bases, with 9 bases remaining between them.

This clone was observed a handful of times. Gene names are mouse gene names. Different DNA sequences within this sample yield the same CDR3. The part of the CDR3 DNA that was read is TGTGCTAGCAGTAGAGCGGGACAAGCAAACACA. This codes for CASSRAGQANT. The full CDR3 reads CASSRAGQANTEVFF. The V call is TRBV17, the J call TRBJ1-1; perhaps TRBD1 as D (6 bases). The read terminates 4 residues ahead of where the CDR3 ends, so the germline J gene completes it. The CDR3 spans 15 residues. Trimming pared 1 base from V and 0 bases from J, leaving 9 bases between. Germline-derived CDR1 and CDR2 are MNHDT and YYDKIL.

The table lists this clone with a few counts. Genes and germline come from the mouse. The CDR3 reads CASSLPDREVFF. The sequenced part of the CDR3 DNA is TGTGCCAGCAGTCTCCCCGACAGA. The J gene is TRBJ1-1, the V gene TRBV13-1; a possible D gene is TRBD1 (5 bases). With the read ending 4 residues before the CDR3 end, the germline J gene is used to fill in that end. From germline, CDR1 is NSHNY and CDR2 SYGAGN. The CDR3 runs 12 residues.

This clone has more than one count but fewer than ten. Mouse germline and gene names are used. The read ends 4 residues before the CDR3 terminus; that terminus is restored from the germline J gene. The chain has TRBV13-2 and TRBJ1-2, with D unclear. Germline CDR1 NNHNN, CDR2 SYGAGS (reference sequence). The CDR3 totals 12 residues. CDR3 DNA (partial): TGTGCCAGCGGTGATTCCCTGGGC. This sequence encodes CASGDSLG. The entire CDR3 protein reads CASGDSLGDYTF.

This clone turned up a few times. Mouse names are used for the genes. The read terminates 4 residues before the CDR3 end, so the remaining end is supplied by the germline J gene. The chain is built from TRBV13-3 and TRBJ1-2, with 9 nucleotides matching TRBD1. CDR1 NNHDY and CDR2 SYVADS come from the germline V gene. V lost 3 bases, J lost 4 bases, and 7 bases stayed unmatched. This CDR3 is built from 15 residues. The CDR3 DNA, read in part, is TGTGCCAGCAGTGCACAGGGGGCGGTAAGCTCC. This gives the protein CASSAQGAVSS. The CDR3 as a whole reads CASSAQGAVSSDYTF.

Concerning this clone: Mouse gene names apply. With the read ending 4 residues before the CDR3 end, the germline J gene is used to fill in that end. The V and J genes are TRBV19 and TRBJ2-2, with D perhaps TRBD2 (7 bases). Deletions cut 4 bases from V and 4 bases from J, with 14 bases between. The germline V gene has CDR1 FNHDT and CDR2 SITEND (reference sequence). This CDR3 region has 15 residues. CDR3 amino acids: CASSPRGARTGQLYF. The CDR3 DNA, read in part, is TGTGCCAGCAGTCCCCGGGGGGCGCGCACCGGG.

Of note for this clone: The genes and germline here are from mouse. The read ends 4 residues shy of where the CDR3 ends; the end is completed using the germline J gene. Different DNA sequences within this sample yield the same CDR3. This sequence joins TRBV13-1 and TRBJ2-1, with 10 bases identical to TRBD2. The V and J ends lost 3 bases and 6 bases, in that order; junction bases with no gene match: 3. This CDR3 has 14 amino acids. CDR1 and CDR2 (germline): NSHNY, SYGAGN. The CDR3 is CASSGDWGAAEQFF. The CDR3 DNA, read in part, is TGTGCCAGCAGTGGAGACTGGGGGGCTGCT.

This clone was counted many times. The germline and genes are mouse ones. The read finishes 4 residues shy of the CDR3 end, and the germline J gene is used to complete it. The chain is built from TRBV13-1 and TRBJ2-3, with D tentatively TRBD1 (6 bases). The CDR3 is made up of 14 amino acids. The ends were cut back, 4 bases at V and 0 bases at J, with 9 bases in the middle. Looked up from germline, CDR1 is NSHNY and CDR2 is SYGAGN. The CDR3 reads CASSLDSSAETLYF. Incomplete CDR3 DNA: TGTGCCAGCAGTCTGGACAGTAGTGCAGAA.

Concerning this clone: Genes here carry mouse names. This CDR3 reads CASSLGGGTGAEQFF. The part of the CDR3 DNA that was read is TGTGCCAGCAGCTTAGGCGGGGGAACTGGGGCT. The chain has TRBV3 and TRBJ2-1; D possibly corresponds to TRBD2 (6 bases). The read terminates 4 residues ahead of where the CDR3 ends, so the germline J gene completes it. Germline CDR1 and CDR2: SNHLY and FYNGKV (reference sequence). This CDR3 has 15 residues.

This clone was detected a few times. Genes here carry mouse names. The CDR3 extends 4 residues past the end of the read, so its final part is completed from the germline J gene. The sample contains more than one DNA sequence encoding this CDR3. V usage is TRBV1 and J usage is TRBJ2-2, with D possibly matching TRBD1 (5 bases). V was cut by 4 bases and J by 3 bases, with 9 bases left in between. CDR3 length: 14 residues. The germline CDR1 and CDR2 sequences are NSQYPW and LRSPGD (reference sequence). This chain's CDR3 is CTCSGDRHTGQLYF. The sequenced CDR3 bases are TGCACCTGCAGTGGAGACAGACACACCGGG.

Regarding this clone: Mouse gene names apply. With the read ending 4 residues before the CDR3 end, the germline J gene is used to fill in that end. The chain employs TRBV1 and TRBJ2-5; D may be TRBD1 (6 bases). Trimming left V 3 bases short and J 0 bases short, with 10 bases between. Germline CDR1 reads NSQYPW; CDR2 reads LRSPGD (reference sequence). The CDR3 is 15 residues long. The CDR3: CTCSADRPNQDTQYF. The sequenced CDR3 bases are TGCACCTGCAGTGCGGACAGACCTAACCAAGAC. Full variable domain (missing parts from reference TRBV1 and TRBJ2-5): VTLLEQNPRWRLVPRGQAVNLRCILKNSQYPWMSWYQQDLQKQLQWLFTLRSPGDKEVKSLPGADYLATRVTDTELRLQVANMSQGRTLYCTCSADRPNQDTQYFGPGTRLLVL.

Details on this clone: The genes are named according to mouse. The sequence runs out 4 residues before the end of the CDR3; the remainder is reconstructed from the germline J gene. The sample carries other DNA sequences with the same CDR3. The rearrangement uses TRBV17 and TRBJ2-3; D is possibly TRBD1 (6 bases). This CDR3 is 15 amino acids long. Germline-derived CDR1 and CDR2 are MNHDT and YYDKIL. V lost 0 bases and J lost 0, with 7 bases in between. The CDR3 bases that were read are TGTGCTAGCAGTAGAGACAGGGGTAGTGCAGAA. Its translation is CASSRDRGSAE. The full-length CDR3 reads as CASSRDRGSAETLYF.

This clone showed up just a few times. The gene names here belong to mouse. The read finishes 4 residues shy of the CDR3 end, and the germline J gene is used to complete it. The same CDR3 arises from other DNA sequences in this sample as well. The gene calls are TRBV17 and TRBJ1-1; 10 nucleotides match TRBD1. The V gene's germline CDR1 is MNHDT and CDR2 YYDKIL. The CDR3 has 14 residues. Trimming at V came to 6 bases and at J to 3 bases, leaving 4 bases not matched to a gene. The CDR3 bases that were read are TGTGCTAGCAGCCGGGACAGGGGTGACACA. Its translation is CASSRDRGDT. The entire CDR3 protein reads CASSRDRGDTEVFF.

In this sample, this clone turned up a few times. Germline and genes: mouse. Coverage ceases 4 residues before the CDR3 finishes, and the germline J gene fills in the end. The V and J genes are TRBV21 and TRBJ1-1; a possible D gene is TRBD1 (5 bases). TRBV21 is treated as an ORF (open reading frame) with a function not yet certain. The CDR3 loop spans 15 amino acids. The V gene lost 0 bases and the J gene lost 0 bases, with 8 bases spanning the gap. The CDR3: CASSQSEGANTEVFF. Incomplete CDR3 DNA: TGTGCTAGCAGTCAATCAGAAGGGGCAAACACA.

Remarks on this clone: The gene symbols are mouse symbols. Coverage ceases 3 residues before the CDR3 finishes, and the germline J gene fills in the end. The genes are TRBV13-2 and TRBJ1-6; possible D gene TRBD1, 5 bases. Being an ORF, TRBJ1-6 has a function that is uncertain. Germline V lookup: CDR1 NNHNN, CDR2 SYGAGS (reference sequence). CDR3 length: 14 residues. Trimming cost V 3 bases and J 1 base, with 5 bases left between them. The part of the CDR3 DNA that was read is TGTGCCAGCGGTGCAGGGTCCTATAATTCGCCC. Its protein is CASGAGSYNSP. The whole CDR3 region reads CASGAGSYNSPLYF.

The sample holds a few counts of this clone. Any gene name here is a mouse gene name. CDR3 DNA (partial): TGTGCCAGCGGTGATGACAGGGGATTCTATGCT. It specifies CASGDDRGFYA. The entire CDR3 protein reads CASGDDRGFYAEQFF. This chain connects TRBV13-2 to TRBJ2-1; TRBD1 agrees at 7 bases. Coverage ceases 4 residues before the CDR3 finishes, and the germline J gene fills in the end. V was pared by 0 bases and J by 3 bases, with 3 bases of the junction left unmatched. This CDR3 contains 15 residues. The V gene's germline CDR1 is NNHNN and CDR2 SYGAGS (reference sequence).

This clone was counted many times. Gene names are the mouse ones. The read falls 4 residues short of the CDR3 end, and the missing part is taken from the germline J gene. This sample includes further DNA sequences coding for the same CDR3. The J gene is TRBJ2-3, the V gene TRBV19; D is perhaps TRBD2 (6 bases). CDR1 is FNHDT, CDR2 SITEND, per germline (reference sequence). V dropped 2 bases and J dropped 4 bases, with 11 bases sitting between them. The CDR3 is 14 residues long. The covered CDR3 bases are TGTGCCAGCAGTATCCCGGGGGGTTCAGAA. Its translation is CASSIPGGSE. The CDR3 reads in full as CASSIPGGSETLYF.